A single count supports the clone carrying this T cell receptor (beta chain). What it recognizes is unknown. The CDR3 consists of 17 residues. The J segment lost 3 bases and the V segment lost 2 bases, leaving 11 bases of the junction unmatched. Germline values: CDR1 LGHNA, CDR2 YNFKEQ. The sample comes from a study of cytomegalovirus exposure and HLA in healthy donors. General observations from the study: In a later analysis, first-cohort TCR clusters were found to tend to co-occur in the 90 to 150 validation repertoires. Associated with cytomegalovirus, according to the listing, were around 160 TCR beta chains.

The assay was immunoSEQ multiplex PCR, and TCRdb's table has in-frame clones only and misses some. The data contain about 65,000 clones, approximately 96% of them seen just once; the ten biggest clones take up about 4.1%. The source of this sequence is a man aged 18-30 years in good health and CMV-seropositive. The chain has TRBV4-2 and TRBJ2-3, with TRBD2 identical over 7 bases. Specimen: PBMCs. CDR3 bases: TGTGCCAGCAGCCAAACGATTGGGCGGGAGACGACAGATACGCAGTATTTT. The encoded protein is CASSQTIGRETTDTQYF.